These T cell receptor beta chains were read from a single sample in a study of T cells in Graves' hyperthyroidism and ophthalmopathy. TCRdb reprocessed the multiplex PCR reads with MiXCR, giving one entry per CDR3 protein. Found here are about 150,000 distinct CDR3 sequences, 22% of them singletons; the top ten hold 60% to 70%. Sample: blood. The receptors stem from a woman between 50 and 59 years old with Graves' hyperthyroidism that later progressed to Graves' ophthalmopathy. Both conserved end residues are trimmed from each CDR3.

>TRBV5-6|TRBJ2-3
ASSKRTSSTQY
>TRBV20-1|TRBJ2-3
SARQGGDRVFVADTQY
>TRBV30|TRBJ1-5
AWSGEAPWEPQH
>TRBV24-1|TRBJ2-1
ATSGRDRHSSYNEQF
>TRBV3-1|TRBJ2-7
ASSQDWGSSCEQY
>TRBV5-1|TRBJ1-5
ASSLWGPPSNQPQH
>TRBV12-5|TRBJ2-3
ASGLGGSGRNADTQY
>TRBV18|TRBJ1-5
ASSLRQSNQPQH
>TRBV6-1|TRBJ2-7
ASSRRRDRGDEEQY
>TRBV11-3|TRBJ2-3
ASSLARGADTQY
>TRBV29-1|TRBJ1-1
SVLRGFPNTEAF
>TRBV2|TRBJ2-2
ASSELRNTGELF
>TRBV28|TRBJ1-1
ASSLIRGRKAF
>TRBV28|TRBJ1-6
ASHPGGSRNSPLH
>TRBV27|TRBJ2-7
ASTPGGSLYEQY
>TRBV3-1|TRBJ1-6
ASSRSGDNSPLH
>TRBV28|TRBJ2-5
ASTWGGGPRETQY
>TRBV7-9|TRBJ1-3
ASSRGQGFSGNTIY
>TRBV7-9|TRBJ2-7
ASSPEGYIYEQY